These 9 T cell receptor beta chains originate from one sample sequenced in a study of T-cell reconstitution after alpha-beta-depleted transplantation in children. Preparation of the TCRbeta library involved a method that used unique molecular identifiers. TCRdb reanalysed the PCR reads using MiXCR and keeps one entry per CDR3 protein. The sample includes approximately 1,000,000 distinct CDR3 sequences, around 30% of them seen just once. Material: PBMCs, mostly from graft donor cells, obtained 360 days after TCRalphabeta/CD19-depleted stem cell transplant. The receptors derive from a boy less than two years old who had a stem cell transplant for SCID, so the T cells may come from the graft donor.

The chain carries TRBV20-1 and TRBJ1-1; D uncertain. V was trimmed by 7 bases and J by 1 base, leaving 7 bases between them. CDR1 and CDR2 from the germline V gene are DFQATT and SNEGSKA (reference sequence). There are 11 residues in the CDR3. The CDR3 bases are TGCAGTGGGCAGGAGAACACTGAAGCTTTCTTT. Its protein product is CSGQENTEAFF.

This clonotype has only a few counts. The chain couples TRBV18 to TRBJ2-3; D tentatively reads TRBD1 or TRBD2 (5 bases each). Trimming took 2 bases from V and 6 from J, leaving 15 bases between them. Germline V gene lookup returns CDR1 KGHSH and CDR2 LQKENI. The CDR3 is 15 amino acids. The chain's CDR3 is CASSPTGGEMDTQYF. CDR3 in DNA: TGTGCCAGCTCACCAACAGGTGGGGAGATGGATACGCAGTATTTT.

A few counts support this clonotype. This sequence joins TRBV5-1 and TRBJ2-1; 11 bases align to TRBD2. Unmatched junction bases numbered 6, after V lost 4 bases and J lost 6 bases. This CDR3 is built from 15 residues. Germline assignment: CDR1 SGHRS and CDR2 YFSETQ. The CDR3 sequence is CASSGSGGVFNEQFF. DNA for the CDR3: TGCGCCAGCAGCGGTAGCGGGGGGGTATTCAATGAGCAGTTCTTC.

The chain uses TRBV12-3 or TRBV12-4 and TRBJ1-5, with a weak D call TRBD1 (5 bases). V was cut by 6 bases and J by 1 base, with 13 bases left in between. The CDR3 is made up of 15 amino acids. CDR3 region: CASRPGTASNQPQHF. For the CDR3, the DNA is TGTGCCAGCAGGCCCGGGACTGCAAGCAATCAGCCCCAGCATTTT.

The chain joins TRBV10-3 to TRBJ2-5; D perhaps matches TRBD1 (7 bases). Germline V CDR1 and CDR2: ENHRY, SYGVKD. Deletions cut 6 bases from V and 5 bases from J, with 13 bases between. The CDR3 extends over 13 amino acids. The CDR3 reads CAIREGAPETQYF. CDR3 bases: TGTGCCATCAGGGAGGGGGCCCCGGAGACCCAGTACTTC.

This clonotype has a handful of counts. The V call is TRBV12-3 or TRBV12-4, the J call TRBJ2-3, with D possibly TRBD2 on 5 matching bases. This CDR3 has 15 amino acids. The V and J ends lost 3 bases and 2 bases respectively, with 12 bases between them. The CDR3 DNA reads as TGTGCCAGCAGTTTCTCCGACGGGGTCACAGATACGCAGTATTTT. This gives the protein CASSFSDGVTDTQYF.

The chain is built from TRBV27 and TRBJ2-3; no clear D. In germline, CDR1 is MNHEY, CDR2 SMNVEV (reference sequence). Trimming stripped 5 bases from V and 9 bases from J, with 15 bases between. This CDR3 has 13 residues. The CDR3 region has the DNA TGTGCCAGCAGTAACGCTGGTCCGGTAACGCAGTATTTT. This translates into CASSNAGPVTQYF.

There are a few counts of this clonotype. The chain recombines TRBV4-1 with TRBJ2-1; 11 bases match TRBD2. CDR1 MGHRA and CDR2 YSYEKL come from the germline V gene. The CDR3 is 17 residues long. V trimming: 1 base; J trimming: 7 bases; junction bases outside the gene matches: 9. The CDR3: CASSQAYSASGGNEQFF. DNA for the CDR3: TGCGCCAGCAGCCAAGCTTACTCGGCTAGCGGGGGGAATGAGCAGTTCTTC.

The genes are TRBV20-1 and TRBJ1-5, with D hard to call. The V end lost 1 base, the J end lost 4 bases, and 11 bases lay between the germline ends. Germline loops: CDR1 DFQATT, CDR2 SNEGSKA (reference sequence). This CDR3 region has 14 residues. The CDR3 loop reads CSARGSYANQPQHF. Written as DNA, the CDR3 is TGCAGTGCTAGAGGATCCTACGCAAATCAGCCCCAGCATTTT.